This T cell receptor (beta chain) was obtained from a study of control samples from healthy donors and cancer patients. Only in-frame clones appear in the TCRdb table, and some are missing; sequencing was by immunoSEQ multiplex PCR. The table has fewer than 200,000 clones, around 96% seen once. Germline CDR1 reads SEHNR; CDR2 reads FQNEAQ (reference sequence). Trimming pared 5 bases from V and 6 bases from J, leaving 10 bases between. The CDR3 covers 12 residues. Sequenced sample: blood. This chain uses TRBV7-9 with TRBJ1-1; D call uncertain. The sequence came from a woman aged 25 to 39 in good health. The CDR3 sequence is CASSENRAEAFF. Written as DNA, the CDR3 is TGTGCCAGCAGCGAAAATCGGGCTGAAGCTTTCTTT.